The present entry profiles one T cell receptor (beta chain) with its context. Its antigen is currently unknown. This entry belongs to a study of PD-1 blockade in classical Hodgkin lymphoma. Overall study findings and caveats: Researchers reported that CD4+ TCR diversity, though not CD8+, rose significantly by C4D1. Healthy donors were reported to have higher baseline TCR diversity than newly diagnosed patients. Nivolumab initiation under 1 year post-ASCT meant exclusion.

All the patients suffered relapse after autologous stem cell transplantation, and brentuximab vedotin exposure differed. Germline V gives CDR1 MNHEY, CDR2 SMNVEV (reference sequence). The CDR3 consists of 13 residues. The germline V and J ends were trimmed by 7 bases and 7 bases, with 14 bases remaining between them. The repertoire was sequenced with immunoSEQ multiplex PCR; TCRdb's copy has only in-frame clones and lacks some. The top ten clones hold more than 9% of a sample with nearly 60,000 clones, approximately 90% of them seen once. V is TRBV27 and J is TRBJ2-4; weak D call: TRBD2 (6 bases). The sequence was collected from a human donor with classical Hodgkin lymphoma. Material: peripheral blood mononuclear cells (PBMCs), obtained before the second cycle of nivolumab. The CDR3 DNA is TGTGCCAGCAAGTTGACGGAGGGGAACATTCAGTACTTC. Its translation is CASKLTEGNIQYF.